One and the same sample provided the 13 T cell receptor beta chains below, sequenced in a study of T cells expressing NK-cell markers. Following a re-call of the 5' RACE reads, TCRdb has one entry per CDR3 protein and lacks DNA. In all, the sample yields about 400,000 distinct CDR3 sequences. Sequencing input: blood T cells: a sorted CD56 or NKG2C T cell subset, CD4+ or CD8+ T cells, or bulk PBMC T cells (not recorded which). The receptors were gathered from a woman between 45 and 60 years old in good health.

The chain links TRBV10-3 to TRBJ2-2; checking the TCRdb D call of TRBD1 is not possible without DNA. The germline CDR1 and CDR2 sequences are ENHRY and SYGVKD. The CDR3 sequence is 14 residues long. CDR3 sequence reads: CAISAGQDTGELFF.

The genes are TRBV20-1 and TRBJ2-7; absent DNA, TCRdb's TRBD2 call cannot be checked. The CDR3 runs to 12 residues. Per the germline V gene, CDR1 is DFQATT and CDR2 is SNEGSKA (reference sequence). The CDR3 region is CSTGTMNYEQYF.

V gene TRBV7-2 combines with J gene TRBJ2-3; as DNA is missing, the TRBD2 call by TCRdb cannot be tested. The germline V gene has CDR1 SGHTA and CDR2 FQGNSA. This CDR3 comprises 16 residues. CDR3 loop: CASSLEGLSPTDTQYF.

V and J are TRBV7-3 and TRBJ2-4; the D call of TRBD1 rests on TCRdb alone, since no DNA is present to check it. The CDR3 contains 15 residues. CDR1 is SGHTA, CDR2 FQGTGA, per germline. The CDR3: CASSPGERGKNIQYF. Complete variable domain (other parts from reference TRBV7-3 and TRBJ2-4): GAGVSQTPSNKVTEKGKYVELRCDPISGHTALYWYRQSLGQGPEFLIYFQGTGAADDSGLPNDRFFAVRPEGSVSTLKIQRTERGDSAVYLCASSPGERGKNIQYFGAGTRLSVL.

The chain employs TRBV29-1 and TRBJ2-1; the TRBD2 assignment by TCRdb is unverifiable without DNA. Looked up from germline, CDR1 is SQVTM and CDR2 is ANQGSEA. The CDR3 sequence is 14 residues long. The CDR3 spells CSGLTSGSLNEQFF.

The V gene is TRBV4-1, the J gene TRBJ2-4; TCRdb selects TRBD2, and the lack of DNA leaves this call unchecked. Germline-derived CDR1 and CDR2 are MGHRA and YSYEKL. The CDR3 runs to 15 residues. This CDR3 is CASSQVGTSGNIQYF.

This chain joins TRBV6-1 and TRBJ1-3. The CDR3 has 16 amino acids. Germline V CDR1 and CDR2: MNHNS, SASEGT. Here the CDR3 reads CASSETHQSSGNTIYF.

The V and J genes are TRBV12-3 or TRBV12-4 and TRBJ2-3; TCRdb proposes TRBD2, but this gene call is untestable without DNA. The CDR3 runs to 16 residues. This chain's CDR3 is CASSFTSGIGADTQYF.

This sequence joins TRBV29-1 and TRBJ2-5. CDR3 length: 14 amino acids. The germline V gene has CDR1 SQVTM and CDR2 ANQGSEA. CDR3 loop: CSVVVGIRQETQYF.

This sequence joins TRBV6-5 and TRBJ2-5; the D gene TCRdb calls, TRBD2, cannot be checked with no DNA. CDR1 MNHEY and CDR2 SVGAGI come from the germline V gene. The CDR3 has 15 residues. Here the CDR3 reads CASSMTSGPGRTQYF.

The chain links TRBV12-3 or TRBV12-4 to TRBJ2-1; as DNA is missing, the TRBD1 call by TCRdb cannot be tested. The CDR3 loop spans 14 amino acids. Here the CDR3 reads CASRPGTKDNEQFF.

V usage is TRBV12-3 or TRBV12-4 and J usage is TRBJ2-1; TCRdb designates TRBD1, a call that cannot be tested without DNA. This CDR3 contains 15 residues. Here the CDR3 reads CASRRIAEPQGEQFF.

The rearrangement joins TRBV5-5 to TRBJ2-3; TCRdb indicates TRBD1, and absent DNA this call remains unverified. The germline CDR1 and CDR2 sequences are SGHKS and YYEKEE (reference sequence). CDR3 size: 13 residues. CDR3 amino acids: CASSFQQGDTQYF.